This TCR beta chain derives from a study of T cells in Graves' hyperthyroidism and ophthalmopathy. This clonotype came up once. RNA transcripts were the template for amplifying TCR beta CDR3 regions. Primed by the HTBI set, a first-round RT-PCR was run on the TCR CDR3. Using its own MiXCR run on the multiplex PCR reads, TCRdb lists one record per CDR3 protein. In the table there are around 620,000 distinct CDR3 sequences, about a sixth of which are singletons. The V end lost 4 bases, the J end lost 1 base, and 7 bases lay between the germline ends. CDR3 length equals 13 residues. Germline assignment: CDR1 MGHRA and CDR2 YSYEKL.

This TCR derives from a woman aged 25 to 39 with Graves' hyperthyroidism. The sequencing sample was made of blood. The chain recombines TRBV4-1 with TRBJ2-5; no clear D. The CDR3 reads CASSPFGQETQYF. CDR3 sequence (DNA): TGCGCCAGCAGCCCTTTCGGCCAAGAGACCCAGTACTTC.